Reported below is one T cell receptor beta chain. Its antigen is not identified. This record comes from a study of T cells after yellow fever vaccination. Study background: The fractions with low cell numbers were processed using SMART-Seq v4 Ultra Low Input. General study points: One caveat is that FACS-sorted repertoires could contain abundant clonotypes contaminating from the bulk population. Shared CD4/CD8 clonotypes were a small share, likely from convergent recombination.

Universal primer sites and UMIs were introduced during 5'RACE template-switching synthesis of TCR cDNA. In TCRdb, the 5' RACE reads were re-called with MiXCR into one record per CDR3 protein. The sample carries about 340,000 distinct CDR3 sequences, around 12% recorded once. The CDR3 runs to 13 residues. In germline, CDR1 is SGHTA, CDR2 FQGNSA. Trimming cost V 5 bases and J 6 bases; bases outside gene matches: 3. This clonotype originated in a man younger than 35 who received the YFV17D yellow fever vaccine. V is TRBV7-2 and J is TRBJ1-1; TRBD1 matches 10 bases. The starting material was CD4+ T cells sorted from PBMCs, obtained 15 days after the yellow fever booster vaccination. CDR3 coding DNA: TGTGCCAGCAGCGGGGACAGGGGCGCTGAAGCTTTCTTT. The encoded protein is CASSGDRGAEAFF.